The T cell receptor beta chain under discussion was sequenced for a study of CD8 T cells in ankylosing spondylitis. Study-level results: Disease-linked clones were found to be CD8+ and relatively rare in peripheral blood. Significant enrichment of disease-linked clones was reportedly seen in matched ankylosing spondylitis synovial fluid.

TCRdb recomputed calls from the 5' RACE reads with MiXCR, one row per CDR3 protein. This sample yields roughly 180,000 distinct CDR3 sequences, of which 9.8% are seen a single time; about 15% belongs to the top ten. Concerning this clonotype: Its antigen is not known.

The CDR3 has 14 residues. J gave up 6 bases and V 4 bases, and 10 bases lay outside the gene matches. From germline, CDR1 is SGHRS and CDR2 YFSETQ. This sequence joins TRBV5-1 and TRBJ2-7, with TRBD1 identical over 7 bases. Sequences were obtained from blood, either unsorted or a sorted T cell fraction (not recorded which). This clonotype was sampled from a female donor with ankylosing spondylitis or in good health (not recorded which). The chain's CDR3 is CASSPDRASSEQYF. The CDR3, as DNA: TGCGCCAGCAGCCCCGACAGGGCCTCTAGCGAGCAGTACTTC.